These 6 T cell receptor beta chains share one sample of origin, sequenced in a study of T cells in Graves' hyperthyroidism and ophthalmopathy. The source material, RNA transcripts, was used to amplify TCR beta CDR3 regions. First-round RT-PCR targeting the TCR CDR3 was performed with the HTBI primer set. TCRdb analysed the multiplex PCR reads with MiXCR anew, one entry per CDR3 protein. This table holds around 520,000 distinct CDR3 sequences, 12% to 15% found once. The sample comprised blood. The receptors come from a woman in her 40s with Graves' hyperthyroidism.

This clonotype was picked up many times. J is TRBJ1-1 and V is TRBV9; D is undetermined. Germline CDR1 reads SGDLS; CDR2 reads YYNGEE. The V gene lost 4 bases and the J gene lost 5 bases, with 12 bases spanning the gap. The length of the CDR3 is 13 residues. The CDR3 sequence is CASSLYERTEAFF. The DNA for the CDR3 is TGTGCCAGCAGCCTATATGAGAGGACTGAAGCTTTCTTT.

The sample holds a few counts of this clonotype. This chain links TRBV28 with TRBJ1-4; D unclear. The V gene's germline CDR1 is MDHEN and CDR2 SYDVKM. Trimming stripped 5 bases from V and 6 bases from J, with 4 bases between. The CDR3 runs 11 residues. As DNA, the CDR3 is TGTGCCAGCAGTCACCATGAAAAACTGTTTTTT. It is translated as CASSHHEKLFF. The full variable domain, its missing parts supplied by reference TRBV28 and TRBJ1-4, is DVKVTQSSRYLVKRTGEKVFLECVQDMDHENMFWYRQDPGLGLRLIYFSYDVKMKEKGDIPEGYSVSREKKERFSLILESASTNQTSMYLCASSHHEKLFFGSGTQLSVL.

This clonotype has at least ten counts. The chain combines TRBV2 with TRBJ2-1, with 12 bases aligning to TRBD2. V was clipped by 7 bases and J by 7 bases; unmatched bases: 2. CDR1 is SNHLY and CDR2 is FYNNEI in the germline V gene. The CDR3 has 13 residues. The CDR3 protein is CASIGTSGNEQFF. CDR3 DNA: TGTGCCAGCATCGGGACTAGCGGGAATGAGCAGTTCTTC.

Here the CDR3 reads CATSDSNGPGTEAFF. CDR3 bases: TGTGCCACCAGTGATTCTAACGGTCCGGGCACTGAAGCTTTCTTT. The rearrangement joins TRBV24-1 to TRBJ1-1, with D unclear. The CDR3 sequence is 15 residues long. Per germline, CDR1 KGHDR and CDR2 SFDVKD. The ends were cut back, 2 bases at V and 4 bases at J, with 13 bases in the middle.

Ten or more counts support this clonotype. The V call is TRBV2, the J call TRBJ2-3; 9 bases fit TRBD2. Trimming took 7 bases from V and 1 from J; bases not matched to a gene: 6. Germline CDR1 is SNHLY and CDR2 is FYNNEI. The CDR3 runs 15 residues. DNA for the CDR3: TGTGCCAGCAAAACTAGCGGGCTCGGCACAGATACGCAGTATTTT. Protein: CASKTSGLGTDTQYF.

This clonotype appeared a few times. This may stem from a read error, because a much larger clone lies one nucleotide away. The CDR3 is CASSLGGARYEQFF. CDR3 bases: TGTGCCAGCAGCCTTGGAGGCGCCCGCTACGAGCAGTTCTTC. The gene calls are TRBV28 and TRBJ2-7; tentatively, D is TRBD2 (5 bases). The better agreement between TRBJ2-1 and the DNA end casts doubt on the J call. Germline V gene sequence: CDR1 MDHEN, CDR2 SYDVKM. CDR3 length: 14 residues.